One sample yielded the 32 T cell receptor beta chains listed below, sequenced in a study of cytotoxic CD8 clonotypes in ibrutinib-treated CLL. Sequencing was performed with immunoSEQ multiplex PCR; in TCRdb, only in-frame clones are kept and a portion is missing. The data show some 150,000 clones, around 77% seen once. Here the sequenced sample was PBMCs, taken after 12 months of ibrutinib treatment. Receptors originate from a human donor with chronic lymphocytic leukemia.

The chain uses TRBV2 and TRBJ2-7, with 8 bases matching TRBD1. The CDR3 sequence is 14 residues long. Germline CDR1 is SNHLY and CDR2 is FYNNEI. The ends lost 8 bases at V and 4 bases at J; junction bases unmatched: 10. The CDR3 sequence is CASEPDRGIYEQYF. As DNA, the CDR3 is TGTGCCAGCGAGCCCGACAGGGGAATATACGAGCAGTACTTC. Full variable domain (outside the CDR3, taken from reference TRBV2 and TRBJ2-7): EPEVTQTPSHQVTQMGQEVILRCVPISNHLYFYWYRQILGQKVEFLVSFYNNEISEKSEIFDDQFSVERPDGSNFTLKIRSTKLEDSAMYFCASEPDRGIYEQYFGPGTRLTVT.

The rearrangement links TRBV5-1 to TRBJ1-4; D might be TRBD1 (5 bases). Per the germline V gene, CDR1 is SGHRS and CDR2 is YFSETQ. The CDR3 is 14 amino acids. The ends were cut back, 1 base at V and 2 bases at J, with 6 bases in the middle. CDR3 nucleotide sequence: TGCGCCAGCAGCTTGCCAGGGACTAATGAAAAACTGTTTTTT. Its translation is CASSLPGTNEKLFF.

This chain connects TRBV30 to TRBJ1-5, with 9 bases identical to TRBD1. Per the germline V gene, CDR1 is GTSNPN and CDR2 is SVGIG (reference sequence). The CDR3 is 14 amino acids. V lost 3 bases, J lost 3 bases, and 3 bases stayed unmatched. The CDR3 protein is CAWRGTGNNQPQHF. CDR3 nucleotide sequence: TGTGCCTGGAGGGGGACAGGGAACAATCAGCCCCAGCATTTT.

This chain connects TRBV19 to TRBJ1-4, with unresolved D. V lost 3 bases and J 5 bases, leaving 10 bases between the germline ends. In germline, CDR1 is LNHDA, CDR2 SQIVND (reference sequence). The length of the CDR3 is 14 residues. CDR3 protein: CASSIEPLNEKLFF. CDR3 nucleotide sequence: TGTGCCAGTAGTATTGAGCCCCTGAATGAAAAACTGTTTTTT.

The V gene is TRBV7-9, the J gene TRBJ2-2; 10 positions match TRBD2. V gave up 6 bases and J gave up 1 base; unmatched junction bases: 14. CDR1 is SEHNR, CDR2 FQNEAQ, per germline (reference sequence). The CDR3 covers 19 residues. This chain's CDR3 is CASSHKAGGPMKNTGELFF. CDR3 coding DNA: TGTGCCAGCAGTCACAAAGCGGGAGGGCCAATGAAGAACACCGGGGAGCTGTTTTTT.

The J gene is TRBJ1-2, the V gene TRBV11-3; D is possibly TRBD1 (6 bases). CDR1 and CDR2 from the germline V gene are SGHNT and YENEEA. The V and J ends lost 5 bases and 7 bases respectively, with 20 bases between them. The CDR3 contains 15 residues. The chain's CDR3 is CASSPRDTQEGGYTF. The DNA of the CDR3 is TGTGCCAGCAGCCCAAGGGACACCCAGGAGGGTGGCTACACCTTC.

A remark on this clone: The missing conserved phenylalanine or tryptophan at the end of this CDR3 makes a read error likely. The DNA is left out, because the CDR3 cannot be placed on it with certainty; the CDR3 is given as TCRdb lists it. The CDR3 protein is CSVGTGEI. This chain joins TRBV29-1 and TRBJ1-2; TRBD1 was called by the table and not checked on the DNA. The V gene's germline CDR1 is SQVTM and CDR2 ANQGSEA. The length of the CDR3 is 8 amino acids, counting both ends.

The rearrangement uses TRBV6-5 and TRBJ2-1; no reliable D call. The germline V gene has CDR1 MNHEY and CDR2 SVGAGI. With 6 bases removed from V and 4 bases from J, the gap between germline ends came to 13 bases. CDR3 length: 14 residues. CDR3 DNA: TGTGCCAGCAGCCTCGCACGCCCATACAATGAGCAGTTCTTC. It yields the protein CASSLARPYNEQFF.

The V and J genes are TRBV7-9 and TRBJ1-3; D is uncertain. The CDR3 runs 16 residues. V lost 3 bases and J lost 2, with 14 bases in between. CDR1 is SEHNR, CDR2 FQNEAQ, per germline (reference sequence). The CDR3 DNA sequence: TGTGCCAGCAGCTTGGAGGGAAGCTTCGCTGGAAACACCATATATTTT. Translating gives CASSLEGSFAGNTIYF.

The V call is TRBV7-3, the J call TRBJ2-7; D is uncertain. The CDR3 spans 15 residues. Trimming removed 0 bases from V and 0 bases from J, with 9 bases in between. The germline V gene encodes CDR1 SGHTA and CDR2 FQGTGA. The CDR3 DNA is TGTGCCAGCAGCTTAACCGACGCAAGCTCCTACGAGCAGTACTTC. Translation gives CASSLTDASSYEQYF.

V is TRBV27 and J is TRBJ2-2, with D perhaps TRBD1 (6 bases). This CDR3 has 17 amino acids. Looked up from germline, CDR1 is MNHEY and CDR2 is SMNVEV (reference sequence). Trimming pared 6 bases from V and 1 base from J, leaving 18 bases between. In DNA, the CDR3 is TGTGCCAGCAGCCGCCTTAAGGACAGTAGGAACACCGGGGAGCTGTTTTTT. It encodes CASSRLKDSRNTGELFF.

The CDR3 nucleotides read TGCGCCAGCAGCTTGGCACTGGGGTTAGATACGCAGTATTTT. Protein: CASSLALGLDTQYF. The rearrangement uses TRBV5-1 and TRBJ2-3; D is undetermined. Germline CDR1 and CDR2: SGHRS and YFSETQ. Between the trimmed V and J ends, which lost 0 bases and 5 bases, there was a span of 10 bases. The CDR3 has 14 residues.

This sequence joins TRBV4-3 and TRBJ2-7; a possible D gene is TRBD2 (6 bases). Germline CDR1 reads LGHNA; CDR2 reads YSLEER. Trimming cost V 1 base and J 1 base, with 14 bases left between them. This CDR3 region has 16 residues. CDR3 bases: TGCGCCAGCAGCCAAGGGGGGGAAGGGCCATCCTACGAGCAGTACTTC. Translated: CASSQGGEGPSYEQYF.

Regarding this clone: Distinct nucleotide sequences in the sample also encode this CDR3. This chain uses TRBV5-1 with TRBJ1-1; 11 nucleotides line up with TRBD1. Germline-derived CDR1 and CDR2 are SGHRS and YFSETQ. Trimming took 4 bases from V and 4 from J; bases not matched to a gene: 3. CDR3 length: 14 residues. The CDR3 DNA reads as TGCGCCAGCAGCCAGGGGACAGGGGGCACTGAAGCTTTCTTT. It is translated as CASSQGTGGTEAFF.

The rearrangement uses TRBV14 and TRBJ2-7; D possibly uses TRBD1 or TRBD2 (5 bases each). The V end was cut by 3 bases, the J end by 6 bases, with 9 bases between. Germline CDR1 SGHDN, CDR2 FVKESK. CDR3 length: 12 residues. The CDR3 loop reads CASSHREREQYF. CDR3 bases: TGTGCCAGCAGCCACAGGGAGCGCGAGCAGTACTTC.

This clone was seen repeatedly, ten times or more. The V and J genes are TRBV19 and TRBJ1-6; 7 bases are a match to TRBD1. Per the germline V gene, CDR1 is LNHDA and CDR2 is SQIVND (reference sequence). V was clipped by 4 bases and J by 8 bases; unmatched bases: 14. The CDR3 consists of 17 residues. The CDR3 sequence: CASSRKAATGPDSPLHF. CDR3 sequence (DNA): TGTGCCAGTAGTAGAAAAGCCGCGACAGGGCCCGATTCACCCCTCCACTTT.

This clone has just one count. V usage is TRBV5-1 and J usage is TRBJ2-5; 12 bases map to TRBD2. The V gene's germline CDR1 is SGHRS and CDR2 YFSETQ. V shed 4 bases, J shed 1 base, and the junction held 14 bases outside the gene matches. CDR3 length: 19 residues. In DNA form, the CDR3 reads TGCGCCAGCAGCGGAGGACTAGCGGGGAAGACGATAATCCAAGAGACCCAGTACTTC. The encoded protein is CASSGGLAGKTIIQETQYF.

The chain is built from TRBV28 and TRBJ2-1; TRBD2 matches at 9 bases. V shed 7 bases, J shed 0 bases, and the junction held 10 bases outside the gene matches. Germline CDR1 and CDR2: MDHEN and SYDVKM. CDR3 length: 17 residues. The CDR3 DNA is TGTGCCAGCATATTCGGCGGGGGGGCCAGCTCCTACAATGAGCAGTTCTTC. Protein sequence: CASIFGGGASSYNEQFF.

CDR3 sequence (DNA): TGTGCCAGTATGGAGCAGCCTAATCAGCCCCAGCATTTT. This gives the protein CASMEQPNQPQHF. The V and J genes are TRBV19 and TRBJ1-5; D gene ambiguous. CDR3 length: 13 residues. CDR1 and CDR2 from the germline V gene are LNHDA and SQIVND (reference sequence). The germline V and J ends were trimmed by 7 bases and 4 bases, with 11 bases remaining between them.

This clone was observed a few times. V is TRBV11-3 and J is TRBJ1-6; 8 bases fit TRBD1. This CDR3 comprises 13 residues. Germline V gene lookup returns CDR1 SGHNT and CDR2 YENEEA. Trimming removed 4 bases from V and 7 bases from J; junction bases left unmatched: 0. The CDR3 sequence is CASSWTGNSPLHF. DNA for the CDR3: TGTGCCAGCAGCTGGACAGGGAATTCACCCCTCCACTTT.

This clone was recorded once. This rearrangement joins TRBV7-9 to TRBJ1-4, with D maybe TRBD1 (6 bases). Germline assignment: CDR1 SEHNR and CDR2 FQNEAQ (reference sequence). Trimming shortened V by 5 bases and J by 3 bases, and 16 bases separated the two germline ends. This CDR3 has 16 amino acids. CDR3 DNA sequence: TGTGCCAGCAGCCCTCGAGGGGGTAATGCTAATGAAAAACTGTTTTTT. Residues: CASSPRGGNANEKLFF.

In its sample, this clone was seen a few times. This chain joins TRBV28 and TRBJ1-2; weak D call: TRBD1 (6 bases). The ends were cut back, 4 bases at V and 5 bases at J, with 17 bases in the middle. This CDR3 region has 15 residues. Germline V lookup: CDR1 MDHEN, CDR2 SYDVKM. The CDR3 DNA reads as TGTGCCAGCAGTTGGGCGACAGGACAAGGATATGGCTACACCTTC. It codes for CASSWATGQGYGYTF.

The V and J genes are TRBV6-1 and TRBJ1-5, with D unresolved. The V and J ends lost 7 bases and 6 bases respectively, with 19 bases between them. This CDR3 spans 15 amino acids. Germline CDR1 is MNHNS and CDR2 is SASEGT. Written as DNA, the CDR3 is TGTGCCAGCACCCGAGGCTGGGAGTCAGGTCAGCCCCAGCATTTT. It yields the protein CASTRGWESGQPQHF.

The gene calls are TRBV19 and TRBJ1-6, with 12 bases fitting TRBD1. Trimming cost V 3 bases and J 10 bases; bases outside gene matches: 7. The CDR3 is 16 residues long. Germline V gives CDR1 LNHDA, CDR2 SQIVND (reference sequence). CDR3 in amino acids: CASSILGTGGQSPLHF. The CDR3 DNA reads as TGTGCCAGTAGTATCCTCGGGACAGGGGGCCAGTCACCCCTCCACTTT.

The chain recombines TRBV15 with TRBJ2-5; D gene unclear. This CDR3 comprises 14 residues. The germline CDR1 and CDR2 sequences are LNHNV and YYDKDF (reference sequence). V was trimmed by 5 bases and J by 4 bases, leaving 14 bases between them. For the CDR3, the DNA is TGTGCCACCAGCCTACGGGTCAGGAGAGAGACCCAGTACTTC. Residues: CATSLRVRRETQYF.

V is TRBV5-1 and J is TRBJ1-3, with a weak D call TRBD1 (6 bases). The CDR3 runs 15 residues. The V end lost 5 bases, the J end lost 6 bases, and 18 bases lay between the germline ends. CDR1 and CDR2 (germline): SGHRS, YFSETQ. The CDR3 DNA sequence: TGCGCCAGCAGGGTCGCCGGGACACCCCAAAACACCATATATTTT. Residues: CASRVAGTPQNTIYF.

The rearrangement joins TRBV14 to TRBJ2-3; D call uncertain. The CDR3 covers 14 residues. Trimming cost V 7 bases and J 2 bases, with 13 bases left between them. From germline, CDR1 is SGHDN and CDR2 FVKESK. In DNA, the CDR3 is TGTGCCAGCAACTCTCGAAGAAACACAGATACGCAGTATTTT. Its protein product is CASNSRRNTDTQYF. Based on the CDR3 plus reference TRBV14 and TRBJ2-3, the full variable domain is EAGVTQFPSHSVIEKGQTVTLRCDPISGHDNLYWYRRVMGKEIKFLLHFVKESKQDESGMPNNRFLAERTGGTYSTLKVQPAELEDSGVYFCASNSRRNTDTQYFGPGTRLTVL.

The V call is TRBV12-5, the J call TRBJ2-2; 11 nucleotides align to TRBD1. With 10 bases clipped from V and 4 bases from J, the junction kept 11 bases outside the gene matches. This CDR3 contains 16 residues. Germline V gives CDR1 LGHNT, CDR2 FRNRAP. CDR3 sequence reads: CATVPGTGGPTGELFF. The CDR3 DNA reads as TGTGCTACCGTCCCCGGGACAGGGGGACCCACCGGGGAGCTGTTTTTT.

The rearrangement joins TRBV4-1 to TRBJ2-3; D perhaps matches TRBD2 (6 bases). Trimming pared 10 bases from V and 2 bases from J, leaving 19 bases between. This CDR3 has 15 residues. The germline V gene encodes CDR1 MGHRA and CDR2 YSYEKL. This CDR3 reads CAIAPGDSYTDTQYF. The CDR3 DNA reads TGCGCCATCGCGCCTGGGGACTCCTACACAGATACGCAGTATTTT.

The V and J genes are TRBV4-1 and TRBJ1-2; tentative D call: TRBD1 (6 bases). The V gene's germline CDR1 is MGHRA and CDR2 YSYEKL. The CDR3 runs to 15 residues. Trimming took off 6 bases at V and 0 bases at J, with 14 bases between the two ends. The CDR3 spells CASRVLPGANYGYTF. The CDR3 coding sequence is TGCGCCAGCAGGGTCCTTCCAGGGGCTAACTATGGCTACACCTTC.

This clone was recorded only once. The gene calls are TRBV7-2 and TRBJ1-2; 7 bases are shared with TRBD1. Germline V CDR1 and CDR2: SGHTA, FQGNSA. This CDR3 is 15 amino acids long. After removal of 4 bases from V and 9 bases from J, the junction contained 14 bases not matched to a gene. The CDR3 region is CASSSDRESFLSYTF. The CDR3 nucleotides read TGTGCCAGCAGCTCCGACAGGGAGAGCTTCTTGAGCTACACCTTC.

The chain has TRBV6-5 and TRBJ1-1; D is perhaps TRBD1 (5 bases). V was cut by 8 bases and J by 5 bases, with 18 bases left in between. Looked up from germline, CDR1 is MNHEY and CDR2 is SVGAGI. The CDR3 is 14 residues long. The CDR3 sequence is CASGFSWGDTEAFF. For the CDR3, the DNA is TGTGCCAGCGGCTTCTCTTGGGGGGATACTGAAGCTTTCTTT.